Presented here are 13 T cell receptor beta chains from one specimen sequenced in a study of cytomegalovirus exposure and HLA in healthy donors. PCR employed 60 Vbeta and 13 Jbeta primers. Generated by immunoSEQ multiplex PCR, the TCRdb table keeps only in-frame clones and is missing some. This table holds approximately 96,000 clones. Sequencing input: PBMCs. The origin of the receptors is a girl aged 5 to 17 in good health and CMV-seropositive.

The CDR3 sequence is CATSRGRGSQAGEQFF. The CDR3 DNA sequence: TGTGCCACCAGCAGAGGAAGGGGATCACAAGCAGGCGAGCAGTTCTTC. The chain carries TRBV15 and TRBJ2-1; perhaps TRBD1 as D (5 bases). Per the germline V gene, CDR1 is LNHNV and CDR2 is YYDKDF (reference sequence). The length of the CDR3 is 16 residues. Trimming removed 1 base at V and 10 bases at J, with 20 bases between.

V and J are TRBV27 and TRBJ1-5; D possibly corresponds to TRBD1 (6 bases). V was trimmed by 4 bases and J by 7 bases, leaving 14 bases between them. The CDR3 covers 14 residues. Germline V CDR1 and CDR2: MNHEY, SMNVEV (reference sequence). The CDR3 coding sequence is TGTGCCAGCAGTTGGTTTGGGGGCGGGCAGCCCCAGCATTTT. Translated: CASSWFGGGQPQHF.

V and J are TRBV9 and TRBJ2-5; 7 nucleotides agree with TRBD1. Germline loops: CDR1 SGDLS, CDR2 YYNGEE. The V segment lost 0 bases and the J segment 2 bases; nucleotides outside the gene matches: 1. The CDR3 has 14 amino acids. The CDR3 DNA is TGTGCCAGCAGCGTAGGCAGGGGGCAAGAGACCCAGTACTTC. Translating it yields CASSVGRGQETQYF. Combining the CDR3 with reference TRBV9 and TRBJ2-5 gives the whole variable domain DSGVTQTPKHLITATGQRVTLRCSPRSGDLSVYWYQQSLDQGLQFLIQYYNGEERAKGNILERFSAQQFPDLHSELNLSSLELGDSALYFCASSVGRGQETQYFGPGTRLLVL.

The genes are TRBV5-6 and TRBJ1-1; no firm D call. Germline V gives CDR1 SGHDT, CDR2 YYEEEE. The CDR3 runs to 15 residues. V lost 0 bases to trimming and J lost 4 bases, with 13 bases between them. CDR3 sequence: CASSLAGLWGTEAFF. The CDR3 coding sequence is TGTGCCAGCAGCTTGGCCGGACTATGGGGCACTGAAGCTTTCTTT. Combining the CDR3 with reference TRBV5-6 and TRBJ1-1 gives the whole variable domain DAGVTQSPTHLIKTRGQQVTLRCSPKSGHDTVSWYQQALGQGPQFIFQYYEEEERQRGNFPDRFSGHQFPNYSSELNVNALLLGDSALYLCASSLAGLWGTEAFFGQGTRLTVV.

The rearrangement uses TRBV7-9 and TRBJ2-5; 12 nucleotides match TRBD1. The CDR3 is made up of 18 amino acids. The V gene end was trimmed by 0 bases and the J gene end by 4 bases; junction bases not matched to a gene: 9. The germline gives CDR1 SEHNR, CDR2 FQNEAQ (reference sequence). The CDR3, as DNA: TGTGCCAGCAGCTTAGCGCGCTCGGGACAGGGGGCGCGAGAGACCCAGTACTTC. Translating it yields CASSLARSGQGARETQYF.

This chain joins TRBV30 and TRBJ2-5; D is ambiguous. This CDR3 has 13 amino acids. V dropped 0 bases and J dropped 2 bases, with 7 bases sitting between them. The germline gives CDR1 GTSNPN, CDR2 SVGIG (reference sequence). CDR3 nucleotide sequence: TGTGCCTGGAGTGTAAACTATCAAGAGACCCAGTACTTC. Translating gives CAWSVNYQETQYF.

The chain has TRBV29-1 and TRBJ2-5; TRBD2 matches 7 bases. CDR1 is SQVTM, CDR2 ANQGSEA, per germline. The CDR3 is 13 amino acids. V was clipped by 4 bases and J by 2 bases; unmatched bases: 4. CDR3 amino acids: CSVGEGLQETQYF. In DNA, the CDR3 is TGCAGCGTTGGGGAGGGCCTACAAGAGACCCAGTACTTC.

The chain employs TRBV6-6 and TRBJ2-5, with a weak D call TRBD2 (7 bases). Germline lookup yields CDR1 MNHNY and CDR2 SVGAGI (reference sequence). The germline V and J ends were trimmed by 6 bases and 4 bases, with 15 bases remaining between them. This CDR3 has 14 amino acids. CDR3 residues: CASRSIGGPETQYF. The DNA of the CDR3 is TGTGCCAGCAGAAGTATCGGGGGGCCAGAGACCCAGTACTTC.

The chain couples TRBV6-5 to TRBJ2-7, with 7 bases fitting TRBD1. V dropped 5 bases and J dropped 4; count of bases not matched to a gene: 8. CDR1 MNHEY and CDR2 SVGAGI come from the germline V gene. This CDR3 comprises 14 residues. CDR3 bases: TGTGCCAGCAGTCAACGACAGGGAGCGTACGAGCAGTACGTC. Translating it yields CASSQRQGAYEQYV.

V is TRBV29-1 and J is TRBJ1-1, with 7 bases matching TRBD1. Germline V gene sequence: CDR1 SQVTM, CDR2 ANQGSEA. The CDR3 sequence is 14 residues long. V lost 6 bases to trimming and J lost 5 bases; unmatched junction nucleotides: 12. DNA of the CDR3: TGCAGCGTCGCGACAGGGATCGGTGCGACTGAAGCTTTCTTT. Translation: CSVATGIGATEAFF.

The genes are TRBV11-2 and TRBJ2-3; 13 nucleotides line up with TRBD2. Losses at the gene ends were 0 bases for V and 3 bases for J; bases not matched to a gene: 0. CDR3 length equals 16 residues. Germline V lookup: CDR1 SGHAT, CDR2 FQNNGV. The CDR3 DNA sequence: TGTGCCAGCAGCTTAGAGGGACTAGCGGGGACAGATACGCAGTATTTT. This gives the protein CASSLEGLAGTDTQYF.

Considering frequency, this clone is large. The chain employs TRBV27 and TRBJ2-7; 7 nucleotides line up with TRBD1. The CDR3 loop spans 11 amino acids. With V trimmed by 5 bases and J by 6 bases, 1 base remained unmatched. The germline V gene encodes CDR1 MNHEY and CDR2 SMNVEV (reference sequence). The CDR3 DNA follows: TGTGCCAGCAGTGCAGGGGGCGAGCAGTACTTC. Its protein is CASSAGGEQYF.

The J gene is TRBJ2-7, the V gene TRBV18; no clear D gene. The CDR3 covers 12 residues. Trimming took off 1 base at V and 7 bases at J, with 8 bases between the two ends. Per the germline V gene, CDR1 is KGHSH and CDR2 is LQKENI. The CDR3 protein is CASSPRGLEQYF. The CDR3 DNA reads as TGTGCCAGCTCACCACGTGGGCTGGAGCAGTACTTC.